This is a list of T cell receptor beta chains from one sample in a study of blood T cell repertoires in COVID-19. Sequenced by immunoSEQ multiplex PCR; TCRdb stores in-frame clones only, minus some. Here the sample spans 240,000 or so clones, approximately 86% being singletons. Source material: peripheral blood. Every receptor here comes from a woman aged 65 to 85 with active or convalescent COVID-19. The CDR3 runs from the conserved cysteine through the conserved F or W. Fields, in order: V gene, J gene, D gene, CDR3 protein, CDR3 DNA. D genes are given only for firm matches.

TRBV5-1,TRBJ1-3,TRBD1,CASSTDRNFGNTIYF,TGCGCCAGCAGCACGGACAGGAACTTTGGAAACACCATATATTTT
TRBV5-1,TRBJ1-6,TRBD1,CASSEGQFSSYNSPLHF,TGCGCCAGCAGCGAGGGACAGTTCAGCTCCTATAATTCACCCCTCCACTTT
TRBV19,TRBJ1-4,.,CASSIDPGPEKLFF,TGTGCCAGTAGTATAGATCCAGGCCCTGAAAAACTGTTTTTT
TRBV19,TRBJ1-3,.,CASSTSTGWGNTIYF,TGTGCCAGTAGTACCTCTACAGGTTGGGGAAACACCATATATTTT
TRBV19,TRBJ1-2,TRBD1,CASSFFTGGNSGYTF,TGTGCCAGTAGTTTTTTTACAGGGGGAAATTCTGGCTACACCTTC
TRBV7-6,TRBJ1-1,.,CASSAIQGNTEAFF,TGTGCCAGCAGCGCGATCCAGGGGAACACTGAAGCTTTCTTT
TRBV2,TRBJ2-2,TRBD1,CASRVRGQGNTGELFF,TGTGCCAGCAGGGTCCGGGGACAGGGAAACACCGGGGAGCTGTTTTTT
TRBV7-9,TRBJ1-4,.,CASSILSGEKLFF,TGTGCCAGCAGCATCTTAAGCGGGGAAAAACTGTTTTTT
TRBV5-1,TRBJ1-1,TRBD1,CASRLDRPNTEAFF,TGCGCCAGCAGACTGGACAGGCCGAACACTGAAGCTTTCTTT
TRBV6-6,TRBJ1-2,TRBD1,CASRTGVGNYGYTF,TGTGCCAGCCGTACAGGGGTGGGTAACTATGGCTACACCTTC
TRBV3-1/TRBV3-2,TRBJ1-2,TRBD1,CASRMGQGTNGYTF,TGTGCCAGCAGAATGGGACAGGGAACAAATGGCTACACCTTC
TRBV6-2/TRBV6-3,TRBJ2-1,.,CASSPRGPGDEQFF,TGTGCCAGCAGCCCGCGGGGGCCAGGGGATGAGCAGTTCTTC
TRBV27,TRBJ1-4,.,CASSFTVGPPNEKLFF,TGTGCCAGCAGTTTCACCGTGGGCCCGCCTAATGAAAAACTGTTTTTT
TRBV24-1,TRBJ1-5,.,CATSSSQPQHF,TGTGCCACCAGTTCGTCTCAGCCCCAGCATTTT
TRBV7-2,TRBJ1-2,.,CASSPSAGPHGYTF,TGTGCCAGCAGCCCAAGTGCGGGGCCCCATGGCTACACCTTC
TRBV4-2,TRBJ1-1,.,CASSQESTYTEAFF,TGTGCCAGCAGCCAAGAGTCCACTTACACTGAAGCTTTCTTT
TRBV29-1,TRBJ2-5,TRBD1,CSALGTGLETQYF,TGCAGCGCCCTAGGGACAGGGTTGGAGACCCAGTACTTC